The 19 T cell receptor beta chains in this list originate from one sample, sequenced in a study of vaccination and CD4 T cells after COVID-19. Sequenced with the Oncomine TCR Beta short-read assay was DNA taken from cultured CD4+ T cells. Each CDR3 protein gets one entry after TCRdb re-called the PCR reads with MiXCR. The table has around 13,000 distinct CDR3 sequences, 45% to 60% seen once. Treatment meaning: roughly ten-day PBMC culture with coronavirus spike peptide pools or control peptides (ViraFEST assay). For these receptors, no antigen is known. The sequenced material came from CD4+ T cells from blood, cultured in vitro. The source is a human donor who had recovered from COVID-19.

The gene calls are TRBV19 and TRBJ2-7; the match to TRBD1 covers 11 bases. Germline CDR1 LNHDA, CDR2 SQIVND (reference sequence). The CDR3 runs 15 residues. Trimming took 3 bases from V and 2 from J; bases not matched to a gene: 3. CDR3 DNA: TGTGCCAGTAGTATGGGGACAGGGGGAGCCTACGAGCAGTACTTC. Translated, it gives CASSMGTGGAYEQYF.

The chain uses TRBV5-4 and TRBJ2-2; no reliable D call. The CDR3 length is 16 residues. V shed 0 bases and J shed 5 bases, with 14 bases lying between them. From germline, CDR1 is SGHNT and CDR2 YYREEE (reference sequence). The CDR3 region is CASSLGVVRRTGELFF. The DNA for the CDR3 is TGTGCCAGCAGCTTGGGAGTGGTACGTCGTACCGGGGAGCTGTTTTTT.

This chain connects TRBV7-3 to TRBJ2-3; the D gene is possibly TRBD1 (6 bases). This CDR3 is 14 amino acids long. The V end lost 6 bases, the J end lost 6 bases, and 16 bases lay between the germline ends. Germline V gene data show CDR1 as SGHTA and CDR2 as FQGTGA. The CDR3 DNA reads TGTGCCAGCAGTCCTGGACAGCCCCCCGATACGCAGTATTTT. It is translated as CASSPGQPPDTQYF.

The V and J genes are TRBV25-1 and TRBJ1-4, with 7 bases identical to TRBD1. The J segment lost 7 bases and the V segment lost 3 bases, leaving 17 bases of the junction unmatched. The CDR3 runs to 18 residues. Germline CDR1 MGHDK, CDR2 SYGVNS. The CDR3 DNA reads as TGTGCCAGCAGTGATCCGGGACAGCGTCCGTCGGGGAGTGAAAAACTGTTTTTT. Residues: CASSDPGQRPSGSEKLFF.

The sample holds a few counts of this clonotype. One end of the junction is discordant with germline, which a read error may explain. The chain is built from TRBV7-7 and TRBJ2-5, with D unclear. The CDR3 totals 14 residues. Germline lookup yields CDR1 SSHAT and CDR2 FNYEAQ (reference sequence). The CDR3 region is CASSPQNGQETQYF. The CDR3 DNA sequence: TGTGCTAGCAGCCCCCAAAATGGGCAAGAGACCCAGTACTTC.

The rearrangement joins TRBV7-9 to TRBJ2-7; 7 bases are shared with TRBD1. Germline trimming cut 1 base from V and 6 bases from J; bases unmatched to any gene: 15. CDR3 size: 17 residues. Germline V gene sequence: CDR1 SEHNR, CDR2 FQNEAQ (reference sequence). CDR3: CASSLGPATGYMVEQYF. The CDR3 DNA reads as TGTGCCAGCAGCTTAGGGCCGGCGACAGGGTACATGGTCGAGCAGTACTTC.

This clonotype was counted between two and nine times. This chain joins TRBV6-2 or TRBV6-3 and TRBJ2-5; tentatively, D is TRBD1 or TRBD2 (5 bases each). Germline CDR1 MNHEY, CDR2 SVGEGT. This CDR3 contains 15 residues. Trimming removed 5 bases from V and 6 bases from J, with 19 bases in between. In nucleotides, the CDR3 is TGTGCCAGCAGTCGTTCTTCAGGGAGCTCGAAGACCCAGTACTTC. Encoded protein: CASSRSSGSSKTQYF.

This chain connects TRBV5-1 to TRBJ2-2; TRBD2 agrees at 14 bases. This CDR3 comprises 17 residues. CDR1 is SGHRS and CDR2 is YFSETQ in the germline V gene. Trimming cost V 1 base and J 3 bases; bases outside gene matches: 2. The CDR3 region has the DNA TGCGCCAGCAGCTTGAGGACTAGCGGGAGGTACACCGGGGAGCTGTTTTTT. The encoded protein is CASSLRTSGRYTGELFF.

The rearrangement uses TRBV6-5 and TRBJ1-4, with D unresolved. The length of the CDR3 is 14 residues. Trimming left V 0 bases short and J 3 bases short, with 5 bases between. Germline V gene data show CDR1 as MNHEY and CDR2 as SVGAGI. CDR3 nucleotide sequence: TGTGCCAGCAGTTACTCGAGCCCTAATGAAAAACTGTTTTTT. It specifies CASSYSSPNEKLFF.

The chain is built from TRBV20-1 and TRBJ2-3; 7 bases align to TRBD2. This CDR3 comprises 14 residues. V was pared by 5 bases and J by 0 bases, with 5 bases of the junction left unmatched. The germline gives CDR1 DFQATT, CDR2 SNEGSKA (reference sequence). The CDR3 coding sequence is TGCAGTGCTCGGAGCGGGACTAGCACAGATACGCAGTATTTT. As protein: CSARSGTSTDTQYF.

This clonotype appeared a few times. The chain links TRBV7-2 to TRBJ1-2, with 7 bases lining up with TRBD1. V trimming: 5 bases; J trimming: 4 bases; junction bases outside the gene matches: 4. This CDR3 comprises 13 residues. CDR1 SGHTA and CDR2 FQGNSA come from the germline V gene. The CDR3 spells CASSPRQGYGYTF. In DNA, the CDR3 is TGTGCCAGCAGCCCCCGACAGGGCTATGGCTACACCTTC. Supplemented by reference TRBV7-2 and TRBJ1-2, the full variable domain reads GAGVSQSPSNKVTEKGKDVELRCDPISGHTALYWYRQSLGQGLEFLIYFQGNSAPDKSGLPSDRFSAERTGGSVSTLTIQRTQQEDSAVYLCASSPRQGYGYTFGSGTRLTVV.

The V and J genes are TRBV6-1 and TRBJ1-6; D may be TRBD1 (5 bases). Looked up from germline, CDR1 is MNHNS and CDR2 is SASEGT. Trimming stripped 10 bases from V and 5 bases from J, with 15 bases between. The CDR3 loop spans 14 amino acids. The CDR3 sequence: CAISSGGDNSPLHF. CDR3 DNA: TGTGCCATCTCGTCGGGGGGGGATAATTCACCCCTCCACTTT.

The V call is TRBV6-5, the J call TRBJ1-6, with D unresolved. The CDR3 spans 17 residues. V gave up 3 bases and J gave up 4 bases, with 16 bases separating them. CDR1 MNHEY and CDR2 SVGAGI come from the germline V gene. The CDR3 DNA reads TGTGCCAGCAGTTATAGTCCTACGGCAGGTTATAATTCACCCCTCCACTTT. It codes for CASSYSPTAGYNSPLHF.

This clonotype showed up just a few times. V usage is TRBV2 and J usage is TRBJ2-4; 9 bases fit TRBD1. The CDR3 is 19 residues long. V gave up 6 bases and J gave up 8 bases; unmatched junction bases: 23. CDR1 and CDR2 (germline): SNHLY, FYNNEI. The CDR3 DNA is TGTGCCAGCAGCCTCGAGGATTCGGGAACAGGGGGCCTTAGGGACATTCAGTACTTC. Protein sequence: CASSLEDSGTGGLRDIQYF. The full variable domain, its missing parts supplied by reference TRBV2 and TRBJ2-4, is EPEVTQTPSHQVTQMGQEVILRCVPISNHLYFYWYRQILGQKVEFLVSFYNNEISEKSEIFDDQFSVERPDGSNFTLKIRSTKLEDSAMYFCASSLEDSGTGGLRDIQYFGAGTRLSVL.

The chain combines TRBV27 with TRBJ2-2; D possibly corresponds to TRBD1 (6 bases). The germline CDR1 and CDR2 sequences are MNHEY and SMNVEV (reference sequence). V was pared by 8 bases and J by 6 bases, with 28 bases between. The CDR3 has 18 amino acids. CDR3 in amino acids: CASAREQGRLIGAGELFF. As DNA, the CDR3 is TGTGCCAGCGCTAGAGAACAGGGTCGTTTAATTGGAGCCGGGGAGCTGTTTTTT.

V and J are TRBV10-3 and TRBJ1-2, with 7 bases aligning to TRBD1. V was clipped by 3 bases and J by 8 bases; unmatched bases: 9. The CDR3 totals 14 residues. The germline CDR1 and CDR2 sequences are ENHRY and SYGVKD. Here the CDR3 reads CAISDSEGGAGYTF. The CDR3 region has the DNA TGTGCCATCAGTGATTCAGAAGGGGGCGCGGGCTACACCTTC.

The chain recombines TRBV19 with TRBJ2-5, with TRBD1 matching 9 bases. V lost 5 bases, J lost 6 bases, and 10 bases stayed unmatched. CDR1 LNHDA and CDR2 SQIVND come from the germline V gene (reference sequence). The CDR3 runs to 15 residues. CDR3 in amino acids: CASSPGDRAGKTQYF. As DNA, the CDR3 is TGTGCCAGTAGTCCAGGGGACAGGGCGGGGAAGACCCAGTACTTC.

This chain connects TRBV27 to TRBJ1-6; 8 nucleotides agree with TRBD1. The CDR3 totals 16 residues. The germline V gene has CDR1 MNHEY and CDR2 SMNVEV (reference sequence). Trimming at V came to 6 bases and at J to 6 bases, leaving 10 bases not matched to a gene. Written as DNA, the CDR3 is TGTGCCAGCAGCATTACTACAGGGGGTCTTAATTCACCCCTCCACTTT. Amino acids: CASSITTGGLNSPLHF.

The rearrangement uses TRBV28 and TRBJ1-4, with D possibly matching TRBD1 (6 bases). V was cut by 5 bases and J by 0 bases, with 16 bases left in between. The germline CDR1 and CDR2 sequences are MDHEN and SYDVKM. This CDR3 is built from 17 residues. CDR3 sequence reads: CASSLPRGGSTNEKLFF. DNA of the CDR3: TGTGCCAGCAGTCTACCCAGGGGTGGTTCAACTAATGAAAAACTGTTTTTT.